Described below is a single TCR beta chain sequence and its context. The antigen is unknown. The source of the sample is a study of beta chain features in type 1 diabetes. General observations from the study: Across all four CD4+ subsets, people with type 1 diabetes showed modestly shorter TCRB CDR3s.

Only one heparinised blood draw was taken per donor, and its volume averaged around 110 mL. Purity above 95% was achieved in all sorted populations. Expressed TCRB transcripts got sequenced, as all isolated RNA was reverse transcribed. Assay used: immunoSEQ multiplex PCR; TCRdb lists only in-frame clones, some missing. The table records about 240,000 clones, around 26% of them present only once. The sequenced sample was central memory CD4+ T cells from blood. The receptor was derived from a young man in good health.

CDR3 amino acids: CAISEQLERTDTQYF. The DNA of the CDR3 is TGTGCCATCAGTGAGCAACTAGAGAGAACAGATACGCAGTATTTT. This chain uses TRBV10-3 with TRBJ2-3, with D maybe TRBD2 (5 bases). Germline-derived CDR1 and CDR2 are ENHRY and SYGVKD. With 2 bases removed from V and 3 bases from J, the gap between germline ends came to 12 bases. The CDR3 has 15 residues.